This paragraph reports one T cell receptor beta chain. From thawed PBMCs, CD4+ T cells were purified by negative selection. The sample is drawn from a study of untreated major depressive disorder. The table came from immunoSEQ multiplex PCR; TCRdb's copy has only in-frame clones and leaves some out. Of about 20,000 clones detected, more than 75% appear once; the ten largest clones hold 4.5% to 6%. The CDR3 runs 15 residues. Trimming cost V 5 bases and J 1 base, with 12 bases left between them. Looked up from germline, CDR1 is SGHVS and CDR2 is FQNEAQ. This TCR came from a woman between 25 and 40 years old in good health. Source material: CD4+ T cells from PBMCs. J is TRBJ1-5 and V is TRBV7-8; no definite D call. CDR3 residues: CASSPLVRSNQPQHF. CDR3 sequence (DNA): TGTGCCAGCAGCCCACTCGTGAGGAGCAATCAGCCCCAGCATTTT.